This T cell receptor (beta chain) originates from a study of identical twins. CDR1 is MDHEN, CDR2 SYDVKM, per germline. V lost 1 base to trimming and J lost 3 bases; unmatched junction nucleotides: 4. The CDR3 contains 15 residues. Study-level findings and limits: There was an excess of low generation probability in the out-of-frame alpha sequences that twins shared.

With respect to this clonotype: Its antigen is not identified.

TCRdb analysed the 5' RACE reads with MiXCR anew, one entry per CDR3 protein. This table holds roughly 630,000 distinct CDR3 sequences, 7.1% found once. This same sample was also part of a study on yellow fever vaccine responses in identical twins. From that report: In identical twins, vaccine T cell responses appeared partly shared and partly individual.

What was sequenced was PBMCs. The chain combines TRBV28 with TRBJ2-7; 9 bases are shared with TRBD1. This clonotype was obtained from a young woman in good health. The CDR3 coding sequence is TGTGCCAGCAGTTTATCCGACAGGGGGGACTACGAGCAGTACTTC. It specifies CASSLSDRGDYEQYF.